This TCR beta chain stems from a study of T cells after yellow fever vaccination. The study, taken as a whole, reports: Weaker overall was a secondary response that nonetheless peaked faster, on day 5 versus 15.

5'RACE template switching added a universal primer site and UMIs to TCR cDNA. One entry per CDR3 protein results from TCRdb running MiXCR on the 5' RACE reads. The sample includes 620,000 or so distinct CDR3 sequences, about a sixth of them seen just once. Trimming cost V 0 bases and J 8 bases, with 12 bases left between them. This CDR3 is built from 14 residues. CDR1 SGHAT and CDR2 FQNNGV come from the germline V gene. This clonotype was counted only a few times. Its target is not known. The source is a man aged 18 to 30 who received the YFV17D yellow fever vaccine. The specimen comprised PBMCs, sampled 4 to 5 days after the first yellow fever vaccination. The gene calls are TRBV11-2 and TRBJ2-3; no reliable D call. DNA of the CDR3: TGTGCCAGCAGCTTAGACGAAACAGCCAGTACGCAGTATTTT. This gives the protein CASSLDETASTQYF.